A selection of T cell receptor beta chains follows, all from one sample in a study of CD4+ T cells in melanoma. Clones were sequenced by immunoSEQ multiplex PCR, and TCRdb holds only the in-frame ones, with some missing. The table shows fewer than 20,000 clones, with around four fifths occurring only once. Material: cells from a culture (not recorded whether cultured in vitro). These receptors were obtained from a human donor with melanoma. CDR3s include the opening cysteine and the closing phenylalanine or tryptophan. The D gene is left open where the match is weak. Rows give clone size only sometimes, using once, few, many, or a class for an expanded clone.

length	size	V	J	D	DNA	CDR3
14	.	TRBV19	TRBJ2-2	.	TGTGCCAGTAGAAAGGAGGGTGTCACCGGGGAGCTGTTTTTT	CASRKEGVTGELFF
16	.	TRBV27	TRBJ2-2	TRBD2	TGTGCCAGCAGTTTTAGCGGGGGGGCTCGGACCGGGGAGCTGTTTTTT	CASSFSGGARTGELFF
13	.	TRBV9	TRBJ2-7	.	TGTGCCAGCAGTTCTAAGCAGGGGAGCGAGCAGTACTTC	CASSSKQGSEQYF
14	.	TRBV5-1	TRBJ2-5	.	TGCGCCAGCAGCTTGGTCGGGGAGGAAGAGACCCAGTACTTC	CASSLVGEEETQYF
16	.	TRBV9	TRBJ2-3	TRBD1	TGTGCCAGCAGCCCCAGAACAGGGGTCAGCACAGATACGCAGTATTTT	CASSPRTGVSTDTQYF
16	few	TRBV6-5	TRBJ2-7	.	TGTGCCAGCAGTTACTCGAATATGGGGGCTCCCTACGAGCAGTACTTC	CASSYSNMGAPYEQYF
15	.	TRBV2	TRBJ1-5	TRBD1	TGTGCCAGCAGTCGACAGGGTTTGGGAAATCAGCCCCAGCATTTT	CASSRQGLGNQPQHF
15	.	TRBV2	TRBJ1-2	.	TGTGCCAGCACACTTTCATCCCGCTCTAACTATGGCTACACCTTC	CASTLSSRSNYGYTF
14	.	TRBV6-5	TRBJ2-3	.	TGTGCCAGCAGTGTGGACCGCCGGCTAACTACGCAGTATTTT	CASSVDRRLTTQYF
16	.	TRBV9	TRBJ1-3	.	TGTGCCAGCAGCGTATCCTGGGACCAATCTGGAAACACCATATATTTT	CASSVSWDQSGNTIYF
14	.	TRBV6-1	TRBJ2-7	TRBD1	TGTGCCAGCAGTGAAGTGACCAGGGGGTACGAGCAGTACTTC	CASSEVTRGYEQYF
15	.	TRBV7-8	TRBJ1-6	.	TGTGCCAGCCAGGCGGACCCTTTTAATAATTCACCCCTCCACTTT	CASQADPFNNSPLHF
13	.	TRBV2	TRBJ1-2	TRBD1	TGTGCCAGCAGTGCGGGACAGGTCTATGGCTACACCTTC	CASSAGQVYGYTF
16	.	TRBV2	TRBJ2-2	.	TGTGCCAGCAGTGAAGGTCCCCAGAGGGAACCCGGGGAGCTGTTTTTT	CASSEGPQREPGELFF
15	.	TRBV7-6	TRBJ1-5	TRBD1	TGTGCCAGCAGCTTAGGGGACAGTGGCAATCAGCCCCAGCATTTT	CASSLGDSGNQPQHF
16	.	TRBV15	TRBJ1-6	.	TGTGCCACCAGCAGAGATGTAGGGTACGGGGGTTCACCCCTCCACTTT	CATSRDVGYGGSPLHF
15	.	TRBV10-2	TRBJ1-3	.	TGCGCCAGCAGTCCCTGGGGGGGCTCTGGAAACACCATATATTTT	CASSPWGGSGNTIYF
12	.	TRBV7-2	TRBJ1-2	.	TGTGCCAGCAGCTTAGAAGGGTATGGCTACACCTTC	CASSLEGYGYTF
18	.	TRBV11-2	TRBJ2-5	TRBD2	TGTGCCAGCAGCTTAGGACTAGCGGGGGCTGGGTTTAGAGAGACCCAGTACTTC	CASSLGLAGAGFRETQYF
16	.	TRBV5-1	TRBJ2-7	TRBD2	TGCGCCAGCAGCATGGATTCGACTAGCGGGGTCTACGAGCAGTACTTC	CASSMDSTSGVYEQYF
15	.	TRBV5-1	TRBJ1-1	.	TGCGCCAGCAGCTTAGACCCGACATCCCTCACTGAAGCTTTCTTT	CASSLDPTSLTEAFF
15	.	TRBV4-1	TRBJ1-2	.	TGCGCCAGCAGCCAAGCAGCAGGGAGAAACTATGGCTACACCTTC	CASSQAAGRNYGYTF